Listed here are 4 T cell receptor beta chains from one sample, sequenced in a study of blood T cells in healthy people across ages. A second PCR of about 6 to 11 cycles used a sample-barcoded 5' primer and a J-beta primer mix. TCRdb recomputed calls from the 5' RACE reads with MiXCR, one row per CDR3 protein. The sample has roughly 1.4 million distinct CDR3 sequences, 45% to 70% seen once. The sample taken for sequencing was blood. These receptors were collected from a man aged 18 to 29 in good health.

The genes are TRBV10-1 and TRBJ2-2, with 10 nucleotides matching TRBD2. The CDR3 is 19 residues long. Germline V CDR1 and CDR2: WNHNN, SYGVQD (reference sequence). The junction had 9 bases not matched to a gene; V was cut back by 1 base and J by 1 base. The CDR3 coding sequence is TGCGCCAGCAGTGAGTTTGGGGGGCTAGCGGGAGAGAACACCGGGGAGCTGTTTTTT. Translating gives CASSEFGGLAGENTGELFF.

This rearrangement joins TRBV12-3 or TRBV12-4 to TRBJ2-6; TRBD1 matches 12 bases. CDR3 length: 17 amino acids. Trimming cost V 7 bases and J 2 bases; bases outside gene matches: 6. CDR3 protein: CASIPGQGAAGANVLTF. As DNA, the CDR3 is TGTGCCAGCATACCGGGACAGGGGGCAGCTGGGGCCAACGTCCTGACTTTC.

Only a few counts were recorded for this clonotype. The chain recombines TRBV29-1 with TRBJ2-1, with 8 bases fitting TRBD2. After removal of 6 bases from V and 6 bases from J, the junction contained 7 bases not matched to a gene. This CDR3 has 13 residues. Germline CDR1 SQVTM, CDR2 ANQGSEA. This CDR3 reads CSVNGGLGNEQFF. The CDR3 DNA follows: TGCAGCGTAAACGGGGGACTAGGCAATGAGCAGTTCTTC.

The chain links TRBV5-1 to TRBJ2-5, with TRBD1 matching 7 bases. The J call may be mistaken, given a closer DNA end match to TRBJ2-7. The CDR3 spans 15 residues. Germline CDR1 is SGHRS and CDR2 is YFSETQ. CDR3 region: CASSLIGDSSYEQYF. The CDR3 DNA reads TGCGCCAGCAGCTTGATTGGGGACAGTTCCTACGAGCAGTACTTC.